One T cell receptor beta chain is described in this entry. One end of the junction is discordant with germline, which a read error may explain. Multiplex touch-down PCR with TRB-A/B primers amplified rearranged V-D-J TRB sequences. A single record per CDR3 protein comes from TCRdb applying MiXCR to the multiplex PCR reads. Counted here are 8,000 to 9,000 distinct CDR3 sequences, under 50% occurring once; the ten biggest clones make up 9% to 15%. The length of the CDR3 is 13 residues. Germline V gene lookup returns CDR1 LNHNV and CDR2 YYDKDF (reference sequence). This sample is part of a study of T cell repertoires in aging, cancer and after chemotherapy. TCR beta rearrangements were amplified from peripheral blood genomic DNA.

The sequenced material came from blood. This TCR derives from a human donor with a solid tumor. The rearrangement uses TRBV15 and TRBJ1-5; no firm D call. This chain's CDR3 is CATGRGSNQPQHF. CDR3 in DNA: TGTGCCACCGGCAGAGGAAGCAATCAGCCCCAGCATTTT.